This T cell receptor (beta chain) is from a study of shared clonotypes between healthy human individuals. Broader study findings: Clonotype sharing among donors, it was expected, would be affected by sequencing depth. Generation of non-shared clonotypes was less probable than generation of clonotypes shared by all four donors.

CD45RO-negative, CCR7-selected cells formed the naive CD8 fraction, which excluded terminally differentiated effector memory CD45RA+ cells. Adult Caucasians living in Nashville, Tennessee made up all of the donors. V shed 5 bases, J shed 5 bases, and the junction held 16 bases outside the gene matches. The CDR3 runs to 16 residues. Per the germline V gene, CDR1 is SQVTM and CDR2 is ANQGSEA. A remark on this clone: Its antigen is unidentified.

Deep-level settings were used for running the assay. Profiling relied on immunoSEQ multiplex PCR, and the TCRdb table lists in-frame clones only, not all of them. Of 800,000 to 950,000 clones listed, about 96% are singletons. The chain couples TRBV29-1 to TRBJ1-1; 8 positions match TRBD1. The TCR was taken from a man under 40 in good health. Source material: naive CD8+ T cells sorted from blood. The CDR3 loop reads CSVNGLPDRVGTEAFF. The CDR3 DNA reads TGCAGCGTTAATGGCCTCCCGGACAGGGTTGGAACTGAAGCTTTCTTT.